Following are 15 T cell receptor beta chains from one sample sequenced in a study of metastatic and nonmetastatic thyroid tumors. TCRdb re-called the PCR reads through MiXCR. The sample carries tens of thousands of clones, roughly a sixth recorded once. No treatment of any kind had been given to any patient before thyroid surgery. The sample was tumor tissue. These TCRs come from a female donor with papillary thyroid cancer or a benign thyroid nodule (not recorded which). Some clones in this sample may be carry-over from other donors' samples.

This clone came up many times. The chain has TRBV9 and TRBJ2-7; D gene uncertain. The V gene lost 3 bases and the J gene lost 3 bases, with 10 bases spanning the gap. Per germline, CDR1 SGDLS and CDR2 YYNGEE. CDR3 length equals 13 residues. The CDR3 reads CASSAQGGYEQYF. The DNA of the CDR3 is TGTGCCAGCAGCGCCCAAGGCGGCTACGAGCAGTACTTC.

This clone was detected ten times or more. The chain uses TRBV20-1 and TRBJ1-5; D is possibly TRBD1 (5 bases). CDR1 is DFQATT, CDR2 SNEGSKA, per germline (reference sequence). Trimming took 3 bases from V and 0 from J, leaving 15 bases between them. The CDR3 loop spans 16 amino acids. CDR3 DNA sequence: TGCAGTGCTAGTGTTGGGGGAGAGGTTAGCAATCAGCCCCAGCATTTT. It specifies CSASVGGEVSNQPQHF.

This clone occurred many times. This sample includes further DNA sequences coding for the same CDR3. The rearrangement links TRBV10-3 to TRBJ2-1, with D possibly being TRBD1 (5 bases). The CDR3 runs to 13 residues. Trimming took off 3 bases at V and 7 bases at J, with 10 bases between the two ends. Germline lookup yields CDR1 ENHRY and CDR2 SYGVKD. The CDR3 is CAISEVRGNEQFF. The CDR3 DNA follows: TGTGCCATCAGTGAAGTAAGGGGAAATGAGCAGTTCTTC.

This clone has a handful of counts. A much more abundant neighbour one base away suggests this may be a read error. Additional DNA sequences in this sample encode the identical CDR3. The chain is built from TRBV9 and TRBJ2-2; 7 nucleotides line up with TRBD1. In germline, CDR1 is SGDLS, CDR2 YYNGEE. The ends lost 0 bases at V and 3 bases at J; junction bases unmatched: 5. This CDR3 has 16 residues. The chain's CDR3 is CASSVGTGVDTGELFF. CDR3 nucleotides: TGTGCCAGCAGCGTAGGTACAGGGGTGGACACCGGGGAGCTGTTTTTT. Filled out from reference TRBV9 and TRBJ2-2, the complete variable domain reads DSGVTQTPKHLITATGQRVTLRCSPRSGDLSVYWYQQSLDQGLQFLIQYYNGEERAKGNILERFSAQQFPDLHSELNLSSLELGDSALYFCASSVGTGVDTGELFFGEGSRLTVL.

In this sample, this clone turned up many times. The CDR3 DNA follows: TGCAGCGTTGACCAAGAGACCCAGTACTTC. Amino acids: CSVDQETQYF. The chain employs TRBV29-1 and TRBJ2-5; D remains unclear. Trimming removed 3 bases at V and 1 base at J, with 0 bases between. CDR1 SQVTM and CDR2 ANQGSEA come from the germline V gene. The CDR3 consists of 10 residues.

This clone appeared many times. The V and J genes are TRBV28 and TRBJ2-1, with D maybe TRBD2 (5 bases). CDR3 length equals 16 residues. V was pared by 5 bases and J by 2 bases, with 16 bases between. Germline lookup yields CDR1 MDHEN and CDR2 SYDVKM. CDR3 sequence: CASSPQASRAYNEQFF. For the CDR3, the DNA is TGTGCCAGCAGTCCGCAGGCCTCGCGGGCCTACAATGAGCAGTTCTTC.

This clone was seen many times. The chain recombines TRBV7-2 with TRBJ2-7; 8 bases match TRBD1. V shed 5 bases and J 5 bases; nucleotides not matched to a gene: 11. This CDR3 has 15 residues. Germline V CDR1 and CDR2: SGHTA, FQGNSA. DNA of the CDR3: TGTGCCAGCAGCCTTTCGACAGGGGCGCATCACGAGCAGTACTTC. This codes for CASSLSTGAHHEQYF.

This clone appeared many times. The V and J genes are TRBV28 and TRBJ2-7; D not resolved. CDR1 is MDHEN, CDR2 SYDVKM, per germline. The CDR3 has 13 amino acids. V was pared by 7 bases and J by 2 bases, with 12 bases between. The CDR3 coding sequence is TGTGCCAGCACGCCAGCGAACACCTACGAGCAGTACTTC. It encodes CASTPANTYEQYF. Looking up the rest from reference TRBV28 and TRBJ2-7 gives the full variable domain: DVKVTQSSRYLVKRTGEKVFLECVQDMDHENMFWYRQDPGLGLRLIYFSYDVKMKEKGDIPEGYSVSREKKERFSLILESASTNQTSMYLCASTPANTYEQYFGPGTRLTVT.

This chain links TRBV2 with TRBJ1-2; TRBD1 is a possible D gene (6 bases). Germline V gene lookup returns CDR1 SNHLY and CDR2 FYNNEI. The CDR3 totals 15 residues. The V gene lost 11 bases and the J gene lost 2 bases, with 21 bases spanning the gap. The CDR3 bases are TGTGCCGGGGTGGAGGGGGGCAGGCAAAACTATGGCTACACCTTC. Amino acid sequence: CAGVEGGRQNYGYTF.

There are many counts of this clone. This chain uses TRBV28 with TRBJ1-4; no definite D call. Germline V lookup: CDR1 MDHEN, CDR2 SYDVKM. This CDR3 has 14 amino acids. Trimming stripped 2 bases from V and 8 bases from J, with 12 bases between. The CDR3 region is CASSLRVNWEKLFF. Here the CDR3 DNA reads TGTGCCAGCAGTTTACGGGTCAATTGGGAAAAACTGTTTTTT.

This clone has ten or more counts. V gene TRBV12-3 or TRBV12-4 combines with J gene TRBJ2-7, with D perhaps TRBD2 (5 bases). Trimming cost V 3 bases and J 2 bases, with 14 bases left between them. This CDR3 has 15 amino acids. The DNA for the CDR3 is TGTGCCAGCAGTTTGGGTCTAGCAGAGACCTACGAGCAGTACTTC. Encoded protein: CASSLGLAETYEQYF.

This clone was recorded at least ten times. This CDR3 reads CASSSPAGGITGELFF. CDR3 bases: TGTGCCAGCAGTTCGCCAGCAGGGGGCATCACCGGGGAGCTGTTTTTT. The chain joins TRBV12-3 or TRBV12-4 to TRBJ2-2; TRBD1 agrees at 8 bases. V lost 4 bases and J lost 4; bases outside the gene matches: 8. The CDR3 extends over 16 amino acids.

This clone showed up just a few times. The chain joins TRBV6-2 or TRBV6-3 to TRBJ1-1; 7 bases line up with TRBD1. There are 13 residues in the CDR3. CDR1 MNHEY and CDR2 SVGEGT come from the germline V gene. V dropped 5 bases and J dropped 6; count of bases not matched to a gene: 6. The CDR3 protein is CASSDRVPPEAFF. As DNA, the CDR3 is TGTGCCAGCAGTGACAGGGTTCCACCTGAAGCTTTCTTT.

This chain uses TRBV30 with TRBJ1-2; possible D gene TRBD1, 5 bases. Germline V gene data show CDR1 as GTSNPN and CDR2 as SVGIG (reference sequence). The V gene lost 3 bases and the J gene lost 8 bases, with 10 bases spanning the gap. The CDR3 is 11 residues long. The CDR3 here is CAWSAGQGYTF. The CDR3 DNA is TGTGCCTGGAGCGCAGGGCAGGGCTACACCTTC. The full variable domain, with the rest looked up from reference TRBV30 and TRBJ1-2, is SQTIHQWPATLVQPVGSPLSLECTVEGTSNPNLYWYRQAAGRGLQLLFYSVGIGQISSEVPQNLSASRPQDRQFILSSKKLLLSDSGFYLCAWSAGQGYTFGSGTRLTVV.

This clone was observed many times. The chain uses TRBV6-2 or TRBV6-3 and TRBJ2-3; 7 bases line up with TRBD2. V gave up 5 bases and J gave up 1 base; unmatched junction bases: 6. Germline CDR1 reads MNHEY; CDR2 reads SVGEGT. CDR3 length equals 15 residues. The CDR3 protein is CASSTGGDGTDTQYF. CDR3 bases: TGTGCCAGCAGTACGGGGGGAGACGGCACAGATACGCAGTATTTT.